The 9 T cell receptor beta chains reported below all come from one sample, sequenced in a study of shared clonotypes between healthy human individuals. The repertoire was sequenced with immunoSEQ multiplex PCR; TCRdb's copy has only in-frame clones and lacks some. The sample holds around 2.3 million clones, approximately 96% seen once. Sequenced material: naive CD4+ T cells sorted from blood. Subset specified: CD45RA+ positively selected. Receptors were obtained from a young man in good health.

The CDR3 sequence: CASSRSGAGSWDTQYF. CDR3 nucleotides: TGTGCCAGCAGCCGCTCCGGCGCGGGGAGCTGGGATACGCAGTATTTT. The chain uses TRBV7-9 and TRBJ2-3; perhaps TRBD2 as D (6 bases). The germline V and J ends were trimmed by 5 bases and 6 bases, with 21 bases remaining between them. Germline V CDR1 and CDR2: SEHNR, FQNEAQ (reference sequence). CDR3 length: 16 residues.

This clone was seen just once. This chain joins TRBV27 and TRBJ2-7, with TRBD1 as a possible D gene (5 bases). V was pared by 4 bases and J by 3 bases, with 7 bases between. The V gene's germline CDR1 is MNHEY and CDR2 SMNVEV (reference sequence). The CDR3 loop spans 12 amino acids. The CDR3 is CASSWGRYEQYF. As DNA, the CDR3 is TGTGCCAGCAGTTGGGGCCGCTACGAGCAGTACTTC.

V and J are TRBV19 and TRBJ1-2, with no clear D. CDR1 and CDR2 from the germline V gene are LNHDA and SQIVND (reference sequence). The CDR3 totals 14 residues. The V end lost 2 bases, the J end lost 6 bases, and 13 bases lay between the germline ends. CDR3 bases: TGTGCCAGTAGTATAAGGCCAGTGACTGATGGCTACACCTTC. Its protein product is CASSIRPVTDGYTF.

The CDR3 DNA reads TGTGCCAGCAGCCCCGGGACAGCCGAGACGGCTTTCTTT. Translated, it gives CASSPGTAETAFF. This chain links TRBV11-2 with TRBJ1-1, with 7 bases that match TRBD1. Germline lookup yields CDR1 SGHAT and CDR2 FQNNGV. V lost 5 bases to trimming and J lost 11 bases; unmatched junction nucleotides: 11. CDR3 length: 13 amino acids.

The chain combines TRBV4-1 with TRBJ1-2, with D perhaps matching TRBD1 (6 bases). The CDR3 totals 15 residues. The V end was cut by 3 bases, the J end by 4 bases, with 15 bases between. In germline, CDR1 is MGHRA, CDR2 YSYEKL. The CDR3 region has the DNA TGCGCCAGCAGCCAGGCCCAAGGCAGGGGCTATGGCTACACCTTC. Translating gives CASSQAQGRGYGYTF.

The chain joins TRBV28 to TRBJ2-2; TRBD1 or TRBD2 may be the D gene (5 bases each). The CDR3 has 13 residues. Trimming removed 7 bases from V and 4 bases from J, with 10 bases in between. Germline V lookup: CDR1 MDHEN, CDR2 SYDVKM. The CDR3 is CASTPGATGELFF. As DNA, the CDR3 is TGTGCCAGCACCCCCGGGGCCACCGGGGAGCTGTTTTTT.

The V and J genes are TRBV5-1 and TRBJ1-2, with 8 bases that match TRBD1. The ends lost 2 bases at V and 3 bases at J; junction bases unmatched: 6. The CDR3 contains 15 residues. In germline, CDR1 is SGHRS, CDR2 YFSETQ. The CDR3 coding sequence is TGCGCCAGCAGCTTCGGGACAGGCGGGGACTATGGCTACACCTTC. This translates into CASSFGTGGDYGYTF.

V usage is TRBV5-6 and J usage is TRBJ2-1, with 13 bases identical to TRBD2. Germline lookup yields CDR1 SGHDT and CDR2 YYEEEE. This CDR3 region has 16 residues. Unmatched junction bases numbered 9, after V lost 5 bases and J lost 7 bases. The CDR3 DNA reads TGTGCCAGCAGGGGACCCGGGACTAGCGGGGTGAATGAGCAGTTCTTC. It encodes CASRGPGTSGVNEQFF. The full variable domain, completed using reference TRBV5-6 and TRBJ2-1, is DAGVTQSPTHLIKTRGQQVTLRCSPKSGHDTVSWYQQALGQGPQFIFQYYEEEERQRGNFPDRFSGHQFPNYSSELNVNALLLGDSALYLCASRGPGTSGVNEQFFGPGTRLTVL.

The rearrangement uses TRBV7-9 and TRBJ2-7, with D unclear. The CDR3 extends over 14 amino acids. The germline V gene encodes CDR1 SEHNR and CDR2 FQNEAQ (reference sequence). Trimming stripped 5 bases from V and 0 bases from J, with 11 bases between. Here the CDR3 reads CASSVAKSSYEQYF. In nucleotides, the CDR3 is TGTGCCAGCAGCGTCGCAAAGAGCTCCTACGAGCAGTACTTC.